This T cell receptor beta chain stems from a study of neurological immune-mediated disorders. This clonotype has ten or more counts. The CDR3 covers 16 residues. The J segment lost 3 bases and the V segment lost 5 bases, leaving 5 bases of the junction unmatched. Per germline, CDR1 SGHAT and CDR2 FQNNGV. TCRdb re-called the 5' RACE reads with MiXCR, one entry per CDR3 protein. Of over 25,000 distinct CDR3 sequences listed, under 25% are singletons. Material for sequencing was PBMCs. The sequence came from a woman aged 60-75 years in good health. This chain uses TRBV11-2 with TRBJ1-5; 12 bases fit TRBD1. In DNA, the CDR3 is TGTGCCAGCAGCCTCGGGACAGGGGGCAACAATCAGCCCCAGCATTTT. The encoded protein is CASSLGTGGNNQPQHF.